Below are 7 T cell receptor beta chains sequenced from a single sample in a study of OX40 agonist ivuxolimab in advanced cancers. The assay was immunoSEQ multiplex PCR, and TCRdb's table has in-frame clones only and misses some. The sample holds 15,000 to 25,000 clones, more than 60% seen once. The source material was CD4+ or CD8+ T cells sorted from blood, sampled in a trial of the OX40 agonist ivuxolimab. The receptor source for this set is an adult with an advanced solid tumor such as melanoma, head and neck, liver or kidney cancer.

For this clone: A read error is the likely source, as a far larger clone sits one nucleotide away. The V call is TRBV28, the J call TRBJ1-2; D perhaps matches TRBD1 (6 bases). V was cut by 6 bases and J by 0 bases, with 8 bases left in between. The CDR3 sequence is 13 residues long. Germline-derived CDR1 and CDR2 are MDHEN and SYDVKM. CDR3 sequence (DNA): TGTGCCAGCAGCGACAGGACTAACTATGGCTACACCTTC. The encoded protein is CASSDRTNYGYTF.

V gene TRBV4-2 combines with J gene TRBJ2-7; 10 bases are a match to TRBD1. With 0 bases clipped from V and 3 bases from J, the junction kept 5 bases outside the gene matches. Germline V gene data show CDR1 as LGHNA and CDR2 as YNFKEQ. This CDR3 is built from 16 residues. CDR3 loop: CASSQDRQGAGYEQYF. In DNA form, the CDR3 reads TGTGCCAGCAGCCAAGACCGACAGGGGGCGGGCTACGAGCAGTACTTC.

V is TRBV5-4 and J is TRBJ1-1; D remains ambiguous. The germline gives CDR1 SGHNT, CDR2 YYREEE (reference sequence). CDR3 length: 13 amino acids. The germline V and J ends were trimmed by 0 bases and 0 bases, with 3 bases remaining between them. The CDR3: CASSLGVNTEAFF. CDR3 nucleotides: TGTGCCAGCAGCTTGGGGGTGAACACTGAAGCTTTCTTT.

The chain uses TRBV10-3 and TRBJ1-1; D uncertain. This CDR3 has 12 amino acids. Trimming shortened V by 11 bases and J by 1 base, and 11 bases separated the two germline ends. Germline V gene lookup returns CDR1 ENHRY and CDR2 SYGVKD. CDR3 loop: CASHRGNTEAFF. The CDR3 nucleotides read TGTGCCTCCCACCGCGGGAACACTGAAGCTTTCTTT.

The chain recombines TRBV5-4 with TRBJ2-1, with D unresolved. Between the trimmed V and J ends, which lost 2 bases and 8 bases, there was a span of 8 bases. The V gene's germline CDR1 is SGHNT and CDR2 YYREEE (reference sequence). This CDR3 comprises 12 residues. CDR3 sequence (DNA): TGTGCCAGCAGCTTAAAACCCGATGAGCAGTTCTTC. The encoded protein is CASSLKPDEQFF.

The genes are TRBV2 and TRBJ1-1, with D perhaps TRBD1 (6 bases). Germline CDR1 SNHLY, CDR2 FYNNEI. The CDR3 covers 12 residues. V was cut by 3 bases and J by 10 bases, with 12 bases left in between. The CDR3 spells CASSDGGGVAFF. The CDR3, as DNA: TGTGCCAGCAGTGATGGGGGCGGGGTAGCTTTCTTT. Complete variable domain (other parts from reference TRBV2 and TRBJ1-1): EPEVTQTPSHQVTQMGQEVILRCVPISNHLYFYWYRQILGQKVEFLVSFYNNEISEKSEIFDDQFSVERPDGSNFTLKIRSTKLEDSAMYFCASSDGGGVAFFGQGTRLTVV.

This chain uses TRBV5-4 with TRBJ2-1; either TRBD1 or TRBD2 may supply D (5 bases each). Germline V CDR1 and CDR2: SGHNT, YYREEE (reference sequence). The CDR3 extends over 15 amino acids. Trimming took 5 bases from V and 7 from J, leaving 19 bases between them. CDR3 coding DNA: TGTGCCAGCAGTCCTCGGGACGCCCGGGTAAATGAGCAGTTCTTC. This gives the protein CASSPRDARVNEQFF.